This TCR beta chain was observed in a study of CD8 T cells in ankylosing spondylitis. Germline V CDR1 and CDR2: KGHSH, LQKENI. V lost 3 bases and J 4 bases, leaving 18 bases between the germline ends. The CDR3 totals 16 residues. This clonotype was seen only a few times. Its specificity is unknown. TCRdb fed the 5' RACE reads into MiXCR, producing one record per CDR3 protein. Altogether about 160,000 distinct CDR3 sequences are present, 44% being singletons, with the ten largest covering approximately 16%. Study observations and caveats: Made up of under 10 highly homologous variants, a TCR beta motif appeared characteristic of ankylosing spondylitis blood. Several of the motif variants were reported before in synovial fluid and blood from reactive arthritis. Disease-linked clones proved CD8+ and comparatively uncommon in peripheral blood. Significantly higher representation of disease-linked clones was reported for matched ankylosing spondylitis synovial fluid.

The specimen was synovial fluid, either unsorted or a sorted T cell fraction (not recorded which). J is TRBJ2-5 and V is TRBV18, with D uncertain. The clonotype was recovered from a male donor with ankylosing spondylitis. The CDR3 bases are TGTGCCAGCTCACCCAGAAAAACCACGCCAAGAGAGACCCAGTACTTC. Translating gives CASSPRKTTPRETQYF. The variable domain in full, completed from reference TRBV18 and TRBJ2-5, reads NAGVMQNPRHLVRRRGQEARLRCSPMKGHSHVYWYRQLPEEGLKFMVYLQKENIIDESGMPKERFSAEFPKEGPSILRIQQVVRGDSAAYFCASSPRKTTPRETQYFGPGTRLLVL.